The sequence of this T cell receptor beta chain was determined in a study of metastatic and nonmetastatic thyroid tumors. Across the study: Comparative analysis of repertoires was undertaken across blood and tumor or nodule tissue obtained from malignant and benign thyroid patients. Study results and limitations: According to reports, the diversity of TCR beta was significantly higher in malignant thyroid tumors than in benign nodules, and this held in both blood and tumor samples.

Thyroid surgery was preceded by no treatment in any patient. This clone was recorded at least ten times. What it binds is unknown. Germline values: CDR1 MNHNS, CDR2 SASEGT. This CDR3 contains 13 residues. With 0 bases removed from V and 7 bases from J, the gap between germline ends came to 7 bases. TCRdb re-clonotyped the PCR reads through MiXCR. The table includes 30,000 to 35,000 clones, about a sixth detected once. The rearrangement joins TRBV6-1 to TRBJ1-5, with no clear D. The receptor comes from a female donor with papillary thyroid cancer or a benign thyroid nodule (not recorded which). Some clones in this sample may be carry-over from other donors' samples. The sequencing input was blood. This chain's CDR3 is CASSEAEVQPQHF. In DNA form, the CDR3 reads TGTGCCAGCAGTGAAGCAGAGGTCCAGCCCCAGCATTTT.